This T cell receptor beta chain emerged from a study of vaccination effects on CD4 cells after COVID-19. Study details: Post-vaccine sampling took place a median of 72 days after the second dose. Whole-study results and caveats: Clonal contraction was marked in infection- and vaccine-induced clones late after vaccination.

CDR3 length equals 16 residues. V lost 9 bases, J lost 4 bases, and 7 bases stayed unmatched. Looked up from germline, CDR1 is KGHDR and CDR2 is SFDVKD. Method: immunoSEQ multiplex PCR; TCRdb's copy keeps in-frame clones and lacks some. The sample yields just under 75,000 clones, roughly four fifths seen once. Between days 9 and 11 of culture, CD4+ T cells were separated out. All study participants received two doses of BNT162b2 or mRNA-1273 vaccine. To note about this clone: Its target is not known.

Sequenced material: CD4+ T cells from PBMCs cultured without peptide, taken after COVID-19 vaccination. The receptor's source is a human donor who received a COVID-19 vaccine. V usage is TRBV24-1 and J usage is TRBJ2-1; 14 positions match TRBD2. CDR3 bases: TGTGCCACCCAGACTAGCGGGGGGGCGTCTTACAATGAGCAGTTCTTC. This gives the protein CATQTSGGASYNEQFF.